The 14 T cell receptor beta chains in this list originate from one sample, sequenced in a study of T cells in Graves' hyperthyroidism and ophthalmopathy. RNA transcripts yielded amplified TCR beta CDR3 regions. Using the HTBI primer set, a first-round RT-PCR was run on the TCR CDR3. TCRdb recomputed calls from the multiplex PCR reads with MiXCR, one row per CDR3 protein. The sample has 600,000 or so distinct CDR3 sequences, 14% seen once. Sequencing was performed on blood. These receptors were obtained from a woman aged 18-35 years with Graves' ophthalmopathy.

The sample holds many counts of this clonotype. This chain joins TRBV28 and TRBJ1-2, with D hard to call. In germline, CDR1 is MDHEN, CDR2 SYDVKM. This CDR3 has 13 amino acids. With 5 bases removed from V and 2 bases from J, the gap between germline ends came to 9 bases. CDR3 DNA: TGTGCCAGCAGTGGTAGGCCAAACTATGGCTACACCTTC. This codes for CASSGRPNYGYTF.

This clonotype was picked up a small number of times. As DNA, the CDR3 is TGTGCCAGCAATTCAAATCAGCCCCAGCATTTT. This codes for CASNSNQPQHF. The V call is TRBV12-3 or TRBV12-4, the J call TRBJ1-5; no definite D call. The CDR3 has 11 amino acids. The germline V and J ends were trimmed by 7 bases and 4 bases, with 5 bases remaining between them.

This clonotype came up many times. The gene calls are TRBV6-2 or TRBV6-3 and TRBJ1-5; the match to TRBD1 covers 9 bases. Germline loops: CDR1 MNHEY, CDR2 SVGEGT. The CDR3 loop spans 13 amino acids. Trimming at V came to 9 bases and at J to 5 bases, leaving 5 bases not matched to a gene. Written as DNA, the CDR3 is TGTGCCAGTTGGGACAGGGATCATCAGCCCCAGCATTTT. It yields the protein CASWDRDHQPQHF.

On this clonotype: Given the absence of the conserved phenylalanine or tryptophan at the CDR3 end, a read error is likely. The genes are TRBV20-1 and TRBJ2-7; a possible D gene is TRBD2 (6 bases). Trimming took 5 bases from V and 2 from J, leaving 16 bases between them. The germline V gene has CDR1 DFQATT and CDR2 SNEGSKA (reference sequence). The CDR3 loop spans 14 amino acids. The chain's CDR3 is CSALAGTSAYEQYL. CDR3 sequence (DNA): TGCAGTGCTCTTGCCGGGACTTCCGCCTACGAGCAGTACCTC.

The V call is TRBV5-1, the J call TRBJ2-7, with a tentative D call TRBD1 (7 bases). CDR1 is SGHRS, CDR2 YFSETQ, per germline. Trimming took 4 bases from V and 3 from J, leaving 14 bases between them. CDR3 length equals 14 residues. CDR3 coding DNA: TGCGCCAGCAGCGCGCGGGACAGACTCTACGAGCAGTACTTC. This sequence encodes CASSARDRLYEQYF.

This clonotype was seen ten or more times. V is TRBV2 and J is TRBJ2-1; 8 bases fit TRBD2. The V segment lost 5 bases and the J segment 6 bases; nucleotides outside the gene matches: 3. Germline assignment: CDR1 SNHLY and CDR2 FYNNEI. The CDR3 sequence is 13 residues long. Written as DNA, the CDR3 is TGTGCCAGCAGTAGCGGGAGCCCCAATGAGCAGTTCTTC. It specifies CASSSGSPNEQFF. The full variable domain, rest sourced from reference TRBV2 and TRBJ2-1, is EPEVTQTPSHQVTQMGQEVILRCVPISNHLYFYWYRQILGQKVEFLVSFYNNEISEKSEIFDDQFSVERPDGSNFTLKIRSTKLEDSAMYFCASSSGSPNEQFFGPGTRLTVL.

This clonotype occurred many times. The V call is TRBV2, the J call TRBJ2-1, with 14 bases identical to TRBD2. Losses at the gene ends were 5 bases for V and 9 bases for J; bases not matched to a gene: 6. This CDR3 contains 15 residues. The germline CDR1 and CDR2 sequences are SNHLY and FYNNEI. The CDR3 nucleotides are TGTGCCAGCAGTCAGACTAGCGGGAGGGTGGTTGAGCAGTTCTTC. Amino acid sequence: CASSQTSGRVVEQFF.

The J gene is TRBJ2-1, the V gene TRBV20-1; tentatively, D is TRBD1 (6 bases). Trimming shortened V by 5 bases and J by 3 bases, and 14 bases separated the two germline ends. The CDR3 is 14 residues long. Germline V gene lookup returns CDR1 DFQATT and CDR2 SNEGSKA (reference sequence). The CDR3 is CSAPSRDNYNEQFF. DNA of the CDR3: TGCAGTGCTCCTTCGAGGGACAACTACAATGAGCAGTTCTTC.

The sample holds a few counts of this clonotype. The chain carries TRBV20-1 and TRBJ2-7; a possible D gene is TRBD2 (6 bases). The CDR3 has 14 amino acids. The germline V and J ends were trimmed by 0 bases and 2 bases, with 11 bases remaining between them. The germline CDR1 and CDR2 sequences are DFQATT and SNEGSKA (reference sequence). The CDR3 DNA is TGCAGTGCTAGAGATTGGACTAATGCCTACGAGCAGTACTTC. Translating gives CSARDWTNAYEQYF.

This clonotype was counted ten times or more. The chain has TRBV5-1 and TRBJ2-7, with 11 bases aligning to TRBD1. With 2 bases clipped from V and 6 bases from J, the junction kept 1 base outside the gene matches. Germline CDR1 reads SGHRS; CDR2 reads YFSETQ. This CDR3 spans 13 amino acids. CDR3 loop: CASSLGQGAEQYF. CDR3 in DNA: TGCGCCAGCAGCTTAGGACAGGGGGCCGAGCAGTACTTC.

This clonotype was seen repeatedly, ten times or more. The chain joins TRBV11-3 to TRBJ2-7; D gene unclear. Trimming shortened V by 3 bases and J by 5 bases, and 14 bases separated the two germline ends. The CDR3 covers 14 residues. CDR1 is SGHNT and CDR2 is YENEEA in the germline V gene. CDR3 DNA: TGTGCCAGCAGCTTCGGGCTGACGGTAGACGAGCAGTACTTC. Translation gives CASSFGLTVDEQYF. Based on the CDR3 plus reference TRBV11-3 and TRBJ2-7, the full variable domain is EAGVVQSPRYKIIEKKQPVAFWCNPISGHNTLYWYLQNLGQGPELLIRYENEEAVDDSQLPKDRFSAERLKGVDSTLKIQPAELGDSAVYLCASSFGLTVDEQYFGPGTRLTVT.

This clonotype has a count of ten or more. This rearrangement joins TRBV3-1 to TRBJ2-3; maybe TRBD1 (7 bases). Germline lookup yields CDR1 LGHDT and CDR2 YNNKEL (reference sequence). V lost 3 bases, J lost 5 bases, and 15 bases lay in between. This CDR3 has 15 amino acids. The CDR3 DNA reads TGTGCCAGCAGCCATAGGGCAGGGGGGAGAGATACGCAGTATTTT. This translates into CASSHRAGGRDTQYF.

The table lists this clonotype with many counts. This chain joins TRBV6-2 or TRBV6-3 and TRBJ2-1; 11 positions agree with TRBD2. In germline, CDR1 is MNHEY, CDR2 SVGEGT. The length of the CDR3 is 16 residues. Trimming cost V 8 bases and J 13 bases; bases outside gene matches: 19. For the CDR3, the DNA is TGTGCCAGCGCCTCACGCGGGCTAGCGGGAGGAAGGGGTCAGTTCTTC. It is translated as CASASRGLAGGRGQFF.

This clonotype was seen repeatedly, ten times or more. The chain uses TRBV7-2 and TRBJ2-7; a weak D match, TRBD2 (5 bases). This CDR3 has 15 amino acids. The V gene lost 5 bases and the J gene lost 2 bases, with 16 bases spanning the gap. Germline V gene sequence: CDR1 SGHTA, CDR2 FQGNSA. The CDR3 reads CASSPGEGETYEQYF. In DNA, the CDR3 is TGTGCCAGCAGCCCGGGCGAGGGAGAGACCTACGAGCAGTACTTC.